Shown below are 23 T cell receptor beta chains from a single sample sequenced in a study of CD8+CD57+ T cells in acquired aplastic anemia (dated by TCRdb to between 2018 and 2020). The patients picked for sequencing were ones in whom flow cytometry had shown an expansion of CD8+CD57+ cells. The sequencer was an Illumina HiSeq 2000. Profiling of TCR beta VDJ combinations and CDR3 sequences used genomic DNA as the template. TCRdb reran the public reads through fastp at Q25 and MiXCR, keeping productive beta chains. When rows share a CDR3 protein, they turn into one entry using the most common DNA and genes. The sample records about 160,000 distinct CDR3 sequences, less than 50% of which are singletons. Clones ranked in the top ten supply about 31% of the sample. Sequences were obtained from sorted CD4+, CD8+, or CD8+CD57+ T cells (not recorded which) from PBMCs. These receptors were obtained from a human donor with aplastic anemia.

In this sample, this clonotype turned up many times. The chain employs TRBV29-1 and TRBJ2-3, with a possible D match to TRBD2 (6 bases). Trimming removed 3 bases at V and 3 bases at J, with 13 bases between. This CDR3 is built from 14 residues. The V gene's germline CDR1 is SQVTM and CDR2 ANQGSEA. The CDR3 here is CSVDLRGLTDTQYF. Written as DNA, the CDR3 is TGCAGCGTTGATCTGCGGGGACTTACAGATACGCAGTATTTT.

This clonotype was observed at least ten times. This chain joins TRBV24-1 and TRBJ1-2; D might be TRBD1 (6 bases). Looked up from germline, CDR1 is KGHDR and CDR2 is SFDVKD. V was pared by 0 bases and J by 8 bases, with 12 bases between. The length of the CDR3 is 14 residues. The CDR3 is CATSDLQGSGGYTF. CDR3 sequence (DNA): TGTGCCACCAGTGATTTGCAGGGGTCCGGGGGCTACACCTTC.

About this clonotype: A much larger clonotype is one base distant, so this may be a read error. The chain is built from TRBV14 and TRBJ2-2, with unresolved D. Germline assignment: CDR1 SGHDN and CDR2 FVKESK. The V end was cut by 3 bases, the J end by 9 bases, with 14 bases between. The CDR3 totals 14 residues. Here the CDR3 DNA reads TGTGCCAGCAGCCATCTTTACCCCCCCTGGGAGCTGTTTTTT. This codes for CASSHLYPPWELFF.

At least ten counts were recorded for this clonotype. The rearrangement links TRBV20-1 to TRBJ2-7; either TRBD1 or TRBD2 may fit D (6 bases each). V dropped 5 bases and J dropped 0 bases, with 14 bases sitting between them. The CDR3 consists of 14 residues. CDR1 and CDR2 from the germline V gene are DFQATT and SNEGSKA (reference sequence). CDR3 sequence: CSAGGHLSSYEQYF. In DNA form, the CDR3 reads TGCAGTGCTGGGGGGCACTTGAGCTCCTACGAGCAGTACTTC.

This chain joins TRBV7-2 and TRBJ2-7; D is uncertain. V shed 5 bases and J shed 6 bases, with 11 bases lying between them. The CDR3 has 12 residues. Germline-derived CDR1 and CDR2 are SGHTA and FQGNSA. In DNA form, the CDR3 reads TGTGCCAGCAGCCATTATCAACGCGAGCAGTACTTC. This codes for CASSHYQREQYF.

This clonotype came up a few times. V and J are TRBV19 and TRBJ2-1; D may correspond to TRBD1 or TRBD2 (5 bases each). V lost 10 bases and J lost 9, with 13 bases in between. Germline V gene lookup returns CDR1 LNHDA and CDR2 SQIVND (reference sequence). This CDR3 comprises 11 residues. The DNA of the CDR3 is TGTGCCACAAATCGGGGCGTTGAGCAGTTCTTC. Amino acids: CATNRGVEQFF.

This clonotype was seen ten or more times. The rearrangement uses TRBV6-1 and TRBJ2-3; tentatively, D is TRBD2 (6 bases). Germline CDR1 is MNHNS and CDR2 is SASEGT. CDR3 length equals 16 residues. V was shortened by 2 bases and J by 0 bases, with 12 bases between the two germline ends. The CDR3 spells CASSETAGTSTDTQYF. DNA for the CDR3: TGTGCCAGCAGTGAAACGGCAGGGACTAGCACAGATACGCAGTATTTT.

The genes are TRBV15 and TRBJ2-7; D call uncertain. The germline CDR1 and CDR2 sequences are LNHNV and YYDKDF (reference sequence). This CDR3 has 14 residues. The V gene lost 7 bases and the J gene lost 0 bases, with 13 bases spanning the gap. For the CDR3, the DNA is TGTGCCACCACCCCCCTAACTGGCTCCTACGAGCAGTACTTC. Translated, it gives CATTPLTGSYEQYF.

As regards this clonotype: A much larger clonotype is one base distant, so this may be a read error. This CDR3 is CASNVDGTPEEADTQYF. DNA of the CDR3: TGTGCCAGCAACGTAGACGGGACCCCAGAAGAGGCAGATACGCAGTATTTT. The rearrangement uses TRBV9 and TRBJ2-3, with D perhaps given as TRBD1 or TRBD2 (5 bases each). The CDR3 consists of 17 residues. In germline, CDR1 is SGDLS, CDR2 YYNGEE.

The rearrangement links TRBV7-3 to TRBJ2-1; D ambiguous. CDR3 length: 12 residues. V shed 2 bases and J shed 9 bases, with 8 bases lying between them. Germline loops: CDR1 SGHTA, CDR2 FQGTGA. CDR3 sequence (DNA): TGTGCCAGCAGCTTAGCTAATGCTGAGCAGTTCTTC. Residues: CASSLANAEQFF.

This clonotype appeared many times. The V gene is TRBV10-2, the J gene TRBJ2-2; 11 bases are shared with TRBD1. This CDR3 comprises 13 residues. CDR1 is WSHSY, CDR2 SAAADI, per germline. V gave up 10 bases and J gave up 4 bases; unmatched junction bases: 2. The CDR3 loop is CAIGQGATGELFF. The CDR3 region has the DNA TGCGCCATCGGACAGGGGGCCACCGGGGAGCTGTTTTTT.

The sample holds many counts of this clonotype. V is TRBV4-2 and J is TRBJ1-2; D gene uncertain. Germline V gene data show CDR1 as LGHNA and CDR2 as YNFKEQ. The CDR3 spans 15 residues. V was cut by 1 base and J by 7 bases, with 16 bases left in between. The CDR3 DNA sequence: TGTGCCAGCAGCCAAGCGAACAAAGACTTTATTGGCTACACCTTC. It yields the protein CASSQANKDFIGYTF.

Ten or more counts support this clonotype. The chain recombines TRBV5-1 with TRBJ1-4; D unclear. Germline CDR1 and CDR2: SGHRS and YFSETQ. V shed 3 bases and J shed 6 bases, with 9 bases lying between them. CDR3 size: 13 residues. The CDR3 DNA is TGCGCCAGCAGCTACCCTGGGGATGAAAAACTGTTTTTT. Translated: CASSYPGDEKLFF.

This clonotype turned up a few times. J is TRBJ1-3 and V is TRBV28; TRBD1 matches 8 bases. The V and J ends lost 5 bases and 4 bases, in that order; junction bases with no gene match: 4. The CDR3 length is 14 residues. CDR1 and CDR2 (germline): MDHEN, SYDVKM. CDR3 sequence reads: CASSPYRGGNTIYF. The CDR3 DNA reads TGTGCCAGCAGTCCCTACAGGGGGGGAAACACCATATATTTT.

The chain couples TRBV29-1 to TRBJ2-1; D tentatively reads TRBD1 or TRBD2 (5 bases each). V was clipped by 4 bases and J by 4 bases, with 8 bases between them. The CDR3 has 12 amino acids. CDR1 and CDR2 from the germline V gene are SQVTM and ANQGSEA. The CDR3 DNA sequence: TGCAGCGTTGGGGGGATTTACAATGAGCAGTTCTTC. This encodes CSVGGIYNEQFF.

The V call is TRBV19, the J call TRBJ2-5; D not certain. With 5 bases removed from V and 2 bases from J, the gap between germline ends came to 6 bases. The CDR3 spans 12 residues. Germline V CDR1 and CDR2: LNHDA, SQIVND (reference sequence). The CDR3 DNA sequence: TGTGCCAGTAGTCAGGTGCAAGAGACCCAGTACTTC. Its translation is CASSQVQETQYF.

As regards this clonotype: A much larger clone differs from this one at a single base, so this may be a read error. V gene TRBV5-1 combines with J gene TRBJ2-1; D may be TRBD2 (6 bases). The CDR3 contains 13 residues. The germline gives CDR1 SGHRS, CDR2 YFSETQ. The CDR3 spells CSSRQGGGNEQFF. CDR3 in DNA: TGCTCCAGCAGGCAGGGAGGTGGCAATGAGCAGTTCTTC.

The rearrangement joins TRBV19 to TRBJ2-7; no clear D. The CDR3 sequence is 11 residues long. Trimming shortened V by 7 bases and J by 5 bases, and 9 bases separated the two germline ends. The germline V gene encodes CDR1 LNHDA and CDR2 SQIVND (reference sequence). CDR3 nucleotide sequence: TGTGCCAGTACTACCGCCGACGAGCAGTACTTC. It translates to CASTTADEQYF.

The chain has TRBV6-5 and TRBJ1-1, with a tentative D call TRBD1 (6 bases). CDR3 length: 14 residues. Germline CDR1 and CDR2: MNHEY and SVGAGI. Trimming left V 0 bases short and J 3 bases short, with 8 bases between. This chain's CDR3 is CASSYSNRDTEAFF. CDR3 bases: TGTGCCAGCAGTTACTCGAACAGGGACACTGAAGCTTTCTTT.

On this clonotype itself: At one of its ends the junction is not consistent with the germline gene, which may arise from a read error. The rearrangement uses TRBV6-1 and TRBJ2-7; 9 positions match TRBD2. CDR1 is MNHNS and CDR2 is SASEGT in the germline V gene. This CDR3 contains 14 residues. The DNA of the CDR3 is TGTGCCAGCAGCCCCCTCCCTCTAGCGGGGACCCCCGGGTTC. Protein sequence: CASSPLPLAGTPGF.

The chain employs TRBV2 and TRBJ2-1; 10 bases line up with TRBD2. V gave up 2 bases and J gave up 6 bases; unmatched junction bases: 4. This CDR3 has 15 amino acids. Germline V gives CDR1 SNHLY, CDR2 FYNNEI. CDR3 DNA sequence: TGTGCCAGCAGTGAACGCCTAGCGGGAGTCAATGAGCAGTTCTTC. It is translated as CASSERLAGVNEQFF.

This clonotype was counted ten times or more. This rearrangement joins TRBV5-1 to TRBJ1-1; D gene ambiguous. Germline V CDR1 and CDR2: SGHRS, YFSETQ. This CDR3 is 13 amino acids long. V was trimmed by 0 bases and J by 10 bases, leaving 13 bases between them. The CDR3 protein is CASSLAPISGAFF. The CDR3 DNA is TGCGCCAGCAGCTTGGCCCCTATATCTGGAGCTTTCTTT.

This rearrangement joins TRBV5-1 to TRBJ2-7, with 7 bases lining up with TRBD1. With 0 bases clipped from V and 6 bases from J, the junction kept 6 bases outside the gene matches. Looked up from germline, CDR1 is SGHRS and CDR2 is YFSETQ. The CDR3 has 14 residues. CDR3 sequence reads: CASSLASRGSEQYF. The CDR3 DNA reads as TGCGCCAGCAGCTTGGCTTCCAGGGGGAGCGAGCAGTACTTC.